Below are 16 T cell receptor beta chains sequenced from a single sample in a study of low-dose radiotherapy and immunotherapy resistance in tumors. As for time point: after trial treatment. Described treatment: LDRT plus nivolumab, ipilimumab, low-dose cyclophosphamide and aspirin (RACIN trial). TRAV- and TRBV-specific primers, spanning alpha and beta chains, primed first-strand cDNA. For amplifying TCRs, the PCR ran for roughly 20 cycles with Phusion, which was used together with a constant-region primer and the adapter on the V primers. TCRdb redid the calling of the reads with MiXCR, one entry per CDR3 protein. The table has some 40,000 distinct CDR3 sequences, around 20% seen once. Sequenced material: PBMCs, taken after low-dose radiotherapy plus immunotherapy. These receptors all stem from a female donor with ovarian cancer.

The chain is built from TRBV6-2 or TRBV6-3 and TRBJ2-3; possibly TRBD2 for D (5 bases). Trimming stripped 5 bases from V and 0 bases from J, with 12 bases between. CDR1 is MNHEY and CDR2 is SVGEGT in the germline V gene. The CDR3 runs to 15 residues. Here the CDR3 reads CASSEEGRSTDTQYF. In nucleotides, the CDR3 is TGTGCCAGCAGTGAAGAAGGGAGAAGCACAGATACGCAGTATTTT.

This clonotype was recorded at least ten times. This chain connects TRBV3-1 to TRBJ2-3, with TRBD2 matching over 16 bases. V lost 3 bases to trimming and J lost 4 bases; unmatched junction nucleotides: 1. CDR1 and CDR2 (germline): LGHDT, YNNKEL (reference sequence). The CDR3 runs to 16 residues. The CDR3 loop reads CASSHGTSGGADTQYF. The DNA for the CDR3 is TGTGCCAGCAGCCATGGGACTAGCGGGGGGGCAGATACGCAGTATTTT.

Many counts were recorded for this clonotype. The chain joins TRBV12-3 or TRBV12-4 to TRBJ1-5; D perhaps matches TRBD1 (5 bases). This CDR3 spans 18 amino acids. V was clipped by 3 bases and J by 5 bases, with 23 bases between them. The CDR3, as DNA: TGTGCCAGCAGTTTTTCCAGGCGAGGGGTCGCGGGGGATCAGCCCCAGCATTTT. This translates into CASSFSRRGVAGDQPQHF.

The rearrangement uses TRBV29-1 and TRBJ1-1; D not resolved. The CDR3 covers 10 residues. Germline CDR1 and CDR2: SQVTM and ANQGSEA. Trimming took off 6 bases at V and 5 bases at J, with 7 bases between the two ends. The CDR3 is CSVSETEAFF. The CDR3 bases are TGCAGCGTGTCAGAGACTGAAGCTTTCTTT.

In its sample, this clonotype was seen many times. The CDR3 sequence: CASSYGGRYGYTF. The CDR3 DNA is TGTGCCAGCAGTTACGGGGGGAGATATGGCTACACCTTC. This sequence joins TRBV6-5 and TRBJ1-2; D perhaps matches TRBD1 (5 bases). Germline CDR1 MNHEY, CDR2 SVGAGI. The CDR3 is 13 amino acids. Trimming removed 2 bases from V and 5 bases from J, with 9 bases in between.

By share of the sample, this clonotype is medium-sized. The rearrangement uses TRBV28 and TRBJ1-5; tentatively, D is TRBD1 (5 bases). V lost 5 bases to trimming and J lost 5 bases, with 16 bases between them. Germline CDR1 is MDHEN and CDR2 is SYDVKM. The CDR3 sequence is 15 residues long. The CDR3 is CASSPLLGDDQPQHF. The DNA for the CDR3 is TGTGCCAGCAGTCCCCTCCTGGGGGACGATCAGCCCCAGCATTTT.

This clonotype was found many times. This sequence joins TRBV10-2 and TRBJ1-6; TRBD1 aligns across 9 bases. Germline CDR1 reads WSHSY; CDR2 reads SAAADI. Unmatched junction bases numbered 4, after V lost 6 bases and J lost 7 bases. There are 14 residues in the CDR3. CDR3 in amino acids: CASRDGQGNSPLHF. In nucleotides, the CDR3 is TGCGCCAGCAGGGACGGACAGGGGAATTCACCCCTCCACTTT.

This clonotype has at least ten counts. V gene TRBV5-1 combines with J gene TRBJ1-1; weak D call: TRBD1 (6 bases). There are 19 residues in the CDR3. Germline CDR1 SGHRS, CDR2 YFSETQ. V lost 2 bases, J lost 1 base, and 24 bases lay in between. The CDR3 spells CASSFVEGTTNRGNTEAFF. In DNA form, the CDR3 reads TGCGCCAGCAGCTTCGTCGAGGGGACAACCAACCGGGGGAACACTGAAGCTTTCTTT.

This clonotype was counted many times. V is TRBV5-1 and J is TRBJ2-1; weak D call: TRBD2 (5 bases). The germline gives CDR1 SGHRS, CDR2 YFSETQ. The CDR3 is 13 amino acids. Trimming took off 4 bases at V and 6 bases at J, with 11 bases between the two ends. The chain's CDR3 is CASSRLASNEQFF. The CDR3 DNA reads as TGCGCCAGCAGCCGTCTAGCTTCCAATGAGCAGTTCTTC.

The sample holds many counts of this clonotype. V and J are TRBV5-1 and TRBJ2-3; 7 nucleotides line up with TRBD2. This CDR3 has 15 amino acids. V lost 4 bases and J lost 4; bases outside the gene matches: 9. Germline values: CDR1 SGHRS, CDR2 YFSETQ. The CDR3 here is CASSMLSGGADTQYF. For the CDR3, the DNA is TGCGCCAGCAGCATGCTATCGGGAGGAGCAGATACGCAGTATTTT.

With regard to this clonotype: The DNA is omitted, as the CDR3 cannot be located on it reliably, and the CDR3 follows TCRdb's listing. This sequence joins TRBV7-9 and TRBJ2-7; the D call in the table, TRBD1, was not verified against the DNA. The CDR3 comprises 21 residues, both ends counted. Germline lookup yields CDR1 SEHNR and CDR2 FQNEAQ (reference sequence). The CDR3 loop is CASSIYLCSVLVGTGVYEQYF.

This clonotype was detected many times. The chain uses TRBV20-1 and TRBJ1-2; a weak D match, TRBD1 (6 bases). Deletions cut 0 bases from V and 7 bases from J, with 18 bases between. CDR1 and CDR2 from the germline V gene are DFQATT and SNEGSKA (reference sequence). The CDR3 runs 15 residues. The CDR3 DNA is TGCAGTGCTAGAGAGCGGGGGCGCGAGGCAACTGGCTACACCTTC. This translates into CSARERGREATGYTF.

The table lists this clonotype with many counts. This rearrangement joins TRBV3-1 to TRBJ1-3; 7 bases align to TRBD1. The germline CDR1 and CDR2 sequences are LGHDT and YNNKEL (reference sequence). The CDR3 contains 15 residues. The V gene end was trimmed by 4 bases and the J gene end by 1 base; junction bases not matched to a gene: 4. As DNA, the CDR3 is TGTGCCAGCAGCCGTGACAGGGTATCTGGAAACACCATATATTTT. Translated: CASSRDRVSGNTIYF.

This clonotype has ten or more counts. The chain has TRBV3-1 and TRBJ2-7, with unresolved D. The germline V gene has CDR1 LGHDT and CDR2 YNNKEL (reference sequence). Trimming removed 0 bases from V and 6 bases from J, with 3 bases in between. This CDR3 has 11 amino acids. This CDR3 is CASSQDAEQYF. CDR3 DNA: TGTGCCAGCAGCCAAGATGCCGAGCAGTACTTC.

The table lists this clonotype with a few counts. A far larger clone is one nucleotide away, so this likely arose from a read error. The chain joins TRBV7-4 to TRBJ2-5; 7 positions agree with TRBD2. Looked up from germline, CDR1 is SGHVT and CDR2 is SQSDAQ. The V and J ends lost 5 bases and 11 bases, in that order; junction bases with no gene match: 5. The CDR3 is 11 amino acids. CDR3: CASSPREGQYF. Written as DNA, the CDR3 is TGTGCCAGCAGCCCCAGGGAGGGGCAGTACTTC.

Only a few counts were recorded for this clonotype. This rearrangement joins TRBV2 to TRBJ2-1; 9 nucleotides match TRBD2. The CDR3 loop spans 15 amino acids. V lost 7 bases to trimming and J lost 5 bases; unmatched junction nucleotides: 9. Germline CDR1 reads SNHLY; CDR2 reads FYNNEI. In nucleotides, the CDR3 is TGTGCCAGCACCGCTTGGTCTAGCGGGAACAATGAGCAGTTCTTC. It is translated as CASTAWSSGNNEQFF.